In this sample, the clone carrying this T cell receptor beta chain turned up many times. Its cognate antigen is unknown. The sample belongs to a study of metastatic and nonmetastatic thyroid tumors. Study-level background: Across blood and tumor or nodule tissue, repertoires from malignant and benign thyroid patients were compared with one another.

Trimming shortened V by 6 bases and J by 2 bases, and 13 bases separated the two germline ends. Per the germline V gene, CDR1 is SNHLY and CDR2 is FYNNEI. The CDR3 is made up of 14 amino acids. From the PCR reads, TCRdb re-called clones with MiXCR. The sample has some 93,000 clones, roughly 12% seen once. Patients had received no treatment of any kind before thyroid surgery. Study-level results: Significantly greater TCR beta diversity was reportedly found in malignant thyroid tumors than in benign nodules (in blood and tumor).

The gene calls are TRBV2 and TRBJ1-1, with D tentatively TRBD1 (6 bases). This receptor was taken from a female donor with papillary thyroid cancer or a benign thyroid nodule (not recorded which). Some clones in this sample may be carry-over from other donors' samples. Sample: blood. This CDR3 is CASRSRGGNTEAFF. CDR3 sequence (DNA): TGTGCCAGCAGGTCCCGGGGGGGCAACACTGAAGCTTTCTTT.